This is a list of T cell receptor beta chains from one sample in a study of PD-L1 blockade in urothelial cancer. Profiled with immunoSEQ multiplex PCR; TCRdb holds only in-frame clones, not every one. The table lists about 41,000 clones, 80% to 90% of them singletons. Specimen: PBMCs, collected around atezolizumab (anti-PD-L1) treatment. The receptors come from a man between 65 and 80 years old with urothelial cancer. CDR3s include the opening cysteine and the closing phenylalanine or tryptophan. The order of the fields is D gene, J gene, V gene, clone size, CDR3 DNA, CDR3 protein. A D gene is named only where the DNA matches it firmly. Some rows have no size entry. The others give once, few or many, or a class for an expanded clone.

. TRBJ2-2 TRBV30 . TGTGCCTGGAGTCGGGGAGACCCCGGGGAGCTGTTTTTT CAWSRGDPGELFF
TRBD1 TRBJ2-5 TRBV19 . TGTGCCAGTAGCCTCCTGGCAGGGGGTCAAGAGACCCAGTACTTC CASSLLAGGQETQYF
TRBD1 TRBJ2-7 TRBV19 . TGTGCCAGTAGTCGACAGGGGGGCGAGACTGTCCACGAGCAGTACTTC CASSRQGGETVHEQYF
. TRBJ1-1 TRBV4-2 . TGTGCCAGCAGCCAACGGGGAGGGGAGTCTTTCTTT CASSQRGGESFF
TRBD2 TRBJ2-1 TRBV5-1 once TGCGCCAGCAGCTTTAGCGGGAGCAATGAGCAGTTCTTC CASSFSGSNEQFF
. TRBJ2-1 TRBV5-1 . TGCGCCAGCAGCTTTTGGAGCTCCTACAATGAGCAGTTCTTC CASSFWSSYNEQFF
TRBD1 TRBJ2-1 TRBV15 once TGTGCCACCATACCACAGGGACAGGGGTCGTACAATGAGCAGTTCTTC CATIPQGQGSYNEQFF
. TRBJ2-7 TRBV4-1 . TGCGCCAGCAGCCAAACAGGTTCAGTCCGCGAGCAGTACTTC CASSQTGSVREQYF
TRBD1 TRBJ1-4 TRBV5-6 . TGTGCCAGCACCCCCGGGACAGTAAATGAAAAACTGTTTTTT CASTPGTVNEKLFF
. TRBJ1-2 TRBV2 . TGTGCCAGCAAACGGGGATCTAACTATGGCTACACCTTC CASKRGSNYGYTF
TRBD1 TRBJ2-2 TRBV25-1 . TGTGCCAACAGGGGGCCGGCCACCGGGGAGCTGTTTTTT CANRGPATGELFF
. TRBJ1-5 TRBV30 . TGTGCCTGGAGTGTAAACGAGTTACTTCAGCCCCAGCATTTT CAWSVNELLQPQHF
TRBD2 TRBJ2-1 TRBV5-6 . TGTGCCAGCAGCTCGCTAGCGGGTGGGCTAAATGAGCAGTTCTTC CASSSLAGGLNEQFF
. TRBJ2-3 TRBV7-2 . TGTGCCAGCAGCGTAGGGGGGACTAGCACAGATACGCAGTATTTT CASSVGGTSTDTQYF
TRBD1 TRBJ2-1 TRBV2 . TGTGCCAGCAGCGGACAGGGGGCGGTCTATGAGCAGTTCTTC CASSGQGAVYEQFF
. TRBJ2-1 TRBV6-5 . TGTGCCAGCAGTTGGGGGGACGGGGAGCAGTTCTTC CASSWGDGEQFF
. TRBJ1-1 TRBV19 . TGTGCCAGTAGTTCATTCGGGGGGCCCGTGGCTGAAGCTTTCTTT CASSSFGGPVAEAFF
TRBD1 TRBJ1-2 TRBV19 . TGTGCCAGTAGTATAAATGTAGGGGGCGTCTATGGCTACACCTTC CASSINVGGVYGYTF